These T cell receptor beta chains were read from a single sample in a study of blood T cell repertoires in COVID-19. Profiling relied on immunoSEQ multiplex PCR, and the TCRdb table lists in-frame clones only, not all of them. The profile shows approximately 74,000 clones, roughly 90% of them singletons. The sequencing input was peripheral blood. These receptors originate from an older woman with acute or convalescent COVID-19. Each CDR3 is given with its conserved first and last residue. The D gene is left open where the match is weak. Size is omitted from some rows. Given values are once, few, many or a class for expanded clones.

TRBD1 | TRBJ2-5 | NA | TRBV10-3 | CAISESETTGGTQYF | TGTGCCATCAGTGAGTCTGAGACTACAGGGGGGACCCAGTACTTC
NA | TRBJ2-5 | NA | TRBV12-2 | CASRPIKGTSGSQETQYF | TGTGCAAGTCGCCCCATAAAAGGGACTAGCGGGTCCCAAGAGACCCAGTACTTC
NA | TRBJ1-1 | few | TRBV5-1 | CASSFTELNTEAFF | TGCGCCAGCAGCTTTACAGAATTGAACACTGAAGCTTTCTTT
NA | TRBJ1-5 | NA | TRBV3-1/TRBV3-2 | CASSQALLRHLPGQPQHF | TGTGCCAGCAGCCAAGCGCTCTTACGTCACCTACCGGGGCAGCCCCAGCATTTT
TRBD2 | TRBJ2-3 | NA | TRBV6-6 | CASSRTSFTDTQYF | TGTGCCAGCAGTCGGACTAGCTTTACAGATACGCAGTATTTT
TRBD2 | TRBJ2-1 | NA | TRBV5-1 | CASSLEAGGFGHEQFF | TGCGCCAGCAGCTTGGAGGCGGGAGGGTTTGGGCATGAGCAGTTCTTC
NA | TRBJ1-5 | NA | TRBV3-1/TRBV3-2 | CASSRGDGNQPQHF | TGTGCCAGCAGTCGGGGGGACGGCAATCAGCCCCAGCATTTT
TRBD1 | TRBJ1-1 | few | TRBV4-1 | CASSRPGTGVGAEAFF | TGCGCCAGCAGCCGTCCCGGGACAGGGGTAGGAGCTGAAGCTTTCTTT
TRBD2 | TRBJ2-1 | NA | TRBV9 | CASSPGTSGPPYNEQFF | TGTGCCAGCAGCCCCGGGACTAGCGGACCCCCCTACAATGAGCAGTTCTTC
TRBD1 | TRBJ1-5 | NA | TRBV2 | CASGYRQGAGAQHF | TGTGCCAGCGGATATCGACAGGGAGCCGGGGCCCAGCATTTT
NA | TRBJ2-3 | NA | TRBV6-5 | CASSPPAASTDTQYF | TGTGCCAGCAGTCCCCCAGCGGCTAGCACAGATACGCAGTATTTT
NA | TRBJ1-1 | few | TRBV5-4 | CASSQPTGMNTEAFF | TGTGCCAGCAGCCAACCGACAGGCATGAACACTGAAGCTTTCTTT
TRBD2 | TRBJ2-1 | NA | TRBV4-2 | CASSQDLWTSGREQFF | TGTGCCAGCAGCCAAGATCTTTGGACTAGCGGGAGAGAGCAGTTCTTC
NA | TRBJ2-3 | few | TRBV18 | CASSLKQGITDTQYF | TGTGCCAGCTCTTTAAAGCAGGGTATTACAGATACGCAGTATTTT
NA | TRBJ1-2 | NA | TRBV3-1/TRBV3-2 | CASSQAQGVGGYTF | TGTGCCAGCAGCCAAGCACAGGGCGTTGGTGGCTACACCTTC
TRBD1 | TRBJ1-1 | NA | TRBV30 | CAWSVLRGGPEAFF | TGTGCCTGGAGTGTACTCCGAGGGGGCCCTGAAGCTTTCTTT
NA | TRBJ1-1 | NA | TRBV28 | CASSYPQGVQTEAFF | TGTGCCAGCAGTTATCCTCAGGGTGTTCAGACTGAAGCTTTCTTT
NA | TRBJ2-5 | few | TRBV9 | CASSPRQPQETQYF | TGTGCCAGCAGCCCAAGACAGCCCCAAGAGACCCAGTACTTC
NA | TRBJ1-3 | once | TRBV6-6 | CASSSQAINGNTIYF | TGTGCCAGCAGCTCTCAAGCAATAAATGGAAACACCATATATTTT
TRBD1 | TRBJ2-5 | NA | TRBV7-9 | CASSSRDATGVETQYF | TGTGCCAGCAGCTCCCGGGATGCGACAGGGGTTGAGACCCAGTACTTC
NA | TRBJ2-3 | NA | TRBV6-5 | CASTRGSTDTQYF | TGTGCCAGCACCAGGGGAAGCACAGATACGCAGTATTTT
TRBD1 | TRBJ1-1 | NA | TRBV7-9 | CASSLGPQGMVNTEAFF | TGTGCCAGCAGCTTAGGACCACAGGGGATGGTTAACACTGAAGCTTTCTTT
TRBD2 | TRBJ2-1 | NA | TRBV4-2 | CASSQVLGLAGVHNEQFF | TGTGCCAGCAGCCAAGTCCTCGGACTAGCGGGAGTCCACAATGAGCAGTTCTTC
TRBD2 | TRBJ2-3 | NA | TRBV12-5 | CASGSGLAPDTQYF | TGTGCTAGTGGTTCGGGACTAGCCCCAGATACGCAGTATTTT
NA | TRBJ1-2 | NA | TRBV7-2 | CASSHIVTDTYGYTF | TGTGCCAGCAGCCACATTGTGACAGATACTTATGGCTACACCTTC
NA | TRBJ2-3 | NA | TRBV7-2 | CASSLPGTDTQYF | TGTGCCAGCAGCTTACCAGGAACAGATACGCAGTATTTT
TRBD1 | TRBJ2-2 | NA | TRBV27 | CATSKDRGSAGELFF | TGTGCCACCTCAAAAGACAGGGGGTCAGCCGGGGAGCTGTTTTTT
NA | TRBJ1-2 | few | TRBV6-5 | CASSSLTRGFNYGYTF | TGTGCCAGCAGTTCCTTGACCCGGGGGTTCAACTATGGCTACACCTTC
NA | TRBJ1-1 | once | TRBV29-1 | CSVREAEAFF | TGCAGCGTTCGAGAGGCTGAAGCTTTCTTT
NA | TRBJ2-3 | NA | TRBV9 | CASSVATAGADTQYF | TGTGCCAGCAGCGTAGCTACTGCCGGGGCAGATACGCAGTATTTT
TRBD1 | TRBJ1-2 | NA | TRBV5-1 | CASSLVPTGDRGYTF | TGCGCCAGCAGCTTGGTCCCGACAGGGGATCGGGGCTACACCTTC
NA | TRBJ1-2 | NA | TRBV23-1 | CASSQTRPPRRSNYGYTF | TGCGCCAGCAGTCAAACCCGACCGCCCCGCAGGTCTAACTATGGCTACACCTTC
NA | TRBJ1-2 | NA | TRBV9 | CATSPGAGSANYGYTF | TGTGCCACCAGCCCAGGGGCAGGTTCGGCTAACTATGGCTACACCTTC
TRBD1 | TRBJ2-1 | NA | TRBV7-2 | CASSAPGQGQNEQFF | TGTGCCAGCAGCGCCCCGGGACAGGGACAAAATGAGCAGTTCTTC
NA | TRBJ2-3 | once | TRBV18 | CASSPAGRLGGVADTQYF | TGTGCCAGCTCACCCGCGGGTCGTCTAGGGGGGGTCGCAGATACGCAGTATTTT